The 11 T cell receptor beta chains in this list originate from one sample, sequenced in a study of T cells in Graves' hyperthyroidism and ophthalmopathy. Amplification targeted TCR beta CDR3 regions from RNA transcripts. Researchers ran a first-round RT-PCR on the TCR CDR3 using the HTBI primer set. TCRdb reprocessed the multiplex PCR reads via MiXCR and lists one record per CDR3 protein. The sample carries roughly 570,000 distinct CDR3 sequences, under 60% recorded once. Sequenced material: peripheral blood or thyroid tissue (not recorded which). The receptors were gathered from a woman younger than 35 with Graves' hyperthyroidism.

Comment on this clonotype: At one end the junction does not follow the germline gene, possibly because of a read error. The rearrangement joins TRBV27 to TRBJ1-6; D gene ambiguous. The germline gives CDR1 MNHEY, CDR2 SMNVEV (reference sequence). The CDR3 extends over 12 amino acids. DNA of the CDR3: TGTGCCAGCAGTTTATCCGGTTCACCCCCCCACTTT. Encoded protein: CASSLSGSPPHF.

V gene TRBV19 combines with J gene TRBJ1-4; D remains ambiguous. This CDR3 region has 12 residues. Trimming cost V 3 bases and J 8 bases, with 7 bases left between them. CDR1 and CDR2 from the germline V gene are LNHDA and SQIVND (reference sequence). Here the CDR3 reads CASSIPSEKLFF. The CDR3 coding sequence is TGTGCCAGTAGTATCCCCTCAGAAAAACTGTTTTTT.

This clonotype was detected only once. In this CDR3 the conserved last residue, phenylalanine or tryptophan, is missing, so a read error is likely. V usage is TRBV29-1 and J usage is TRBJ1-1; D is undetermined. Trimming removed 6 bases at V and 6 bases at J, with 17 bases between. CDR1 and CDR2 from the germline V gene are SQVTM and ANQGSEA. The CDR3 is 13 residues long. The CDR3 DNA sequence: TGCAGCGTCCGGCGGGCAGTGATGGCTGAAGCTTTCCTT. Translation gives CSVRRAVMAEAFL.

The V and J genes are TRBV7-2 and TRBJ2-7, with 10 bases lining up with TRBD2. Germline assignment: CDR1 SGHTA and CDR2 FQGNSA. The V and J ends lost 1 base and 2 bases, in that order; junction bases with no gene match: 5. The CDR3 extends over 16 amino acids. The CDR3 protein is CASSLDKREGPYEQYF. In DNA form, the CDR3 reads TGTGCCAGCAGCTTAGATAAGCGGGAGGGTCCCTACGAGCAGTACTTC.

In its sample, this clonotype was seen once. A much larger clone differs by one base, so this may be a read error. The V call is TRBV7-9, the J call TRBJ2-7, with D perhaps matching TRBD1 (5 bases). Per germline, CDR1 SEHNR and CDR2 FQNEAQ (reference sequence). This CDR3 region has 16 residues. The CDR3 DNA follows: TGTGCCAGCAGCTTCCCCCCCCGACAGAATACCTACGAGCGGTACTTC. Protein product: CASSFPPRQNTYERYF.

In its sample, this clonotype was seen many times. This chain joins TRBV19 and TRBJ1-1; TRBD1 aligns across 11 bases. J lost 4 bases, V lost 5 bases, and 6 bases had no gene match. The CDR3 is 15 residues long. The germline V gene encodes CDR1 LNHDA and CDR2 SQIVND (reference sequence). The CDR3 here is CASSVTGQGGTEAFF. DNA of the CDR3: TGTGCCAGTAGTGTCACGGGACAGGGGGGCACTGAAGCTTTCTTT.

The rearrangement joins TRBV7-2 to TRBJ2-3, with D perhaps matching TRBD1 or TRBD2 (5 bases each). Germline-derived CDR1 and CDR2 are SGHTA and FQGNSA. Trimming removed 4 bases at V and 4 bases at J, with 9 bases between. This CDR3 has 13 amino acids. This CDR3 is CASSSPGPDTQYF. Here the CDR3 DNA reads TGTGCCAGCAGCTCCCCGGGACCAGATACGCAGTATTTT.

This clonotype was counted a few times. The chain combines TRBV19 with TRBJ1-4; D gene ambiguous. This CDR3 has 14 residues. Germline values: CDR1 LNHDA, CDR2 SQIVND (reference sequence). Trimming took off 6 bases at V and 0 bases at J, with 8 bases between the two ends. The CDR3 sequence: CASRTWATNEKLFF. The CDR3 coding sequence is TGTGCCAGTAGGACGTGGGCAACTAATGAAAAACTGTTTTTT.

This clonotype was detected many times. The chain joins TRBV7-8 to TRBJ1-5; TRBD1 is a possible D gene (5 bases). The germline V gene has CDR1 SGHVS and CDR2 FQNEAQ. The CDR3 contains 18 residues. V was pared by 0 bases and J by 1 base, with 16 bases between. The CDR3 nucleotides read TGTGCCAGCAGCTTAGCGGGAGATAGGGGCGCGAGCAATCAGCCCCAGCATTTT. It codes for CASSLAGDRGASNQPQHF.

The J gene is TRBJ1-2, the V gene TRBV29-1; D unresolved. Trimming stripped 7 bases from V and 7 bases from J, with 10 bases between. The CDR3 spans 10 residues. CDR1 is SQVTM, CDR2 ANQGSEA, per germline. CDR3 sequence (DNA): TGCAGCGGCTCGATGGGTGGCTACACCTTC. Translated, it gives CSGSMGGYTF.

The chain couples TRBV15 to TRBJ2-7; 8 nucleotides match TRBD2. The CDR3 is made up of 15 amino acids. Germline V gives CDR1 LNHNV, CDR2 YYDKDF (reference sequence). With 11 bases clipped from V and 3 bases from J, the junction kept 15 bases outside the gene matches. CDR3 nucleotide sequence: TGTGCCTGGAGAGGTAAGGCTAGCGGGCTCTACGAGCAGTACTTC. Encoded protein: CAWRGKASGLYEQYF.